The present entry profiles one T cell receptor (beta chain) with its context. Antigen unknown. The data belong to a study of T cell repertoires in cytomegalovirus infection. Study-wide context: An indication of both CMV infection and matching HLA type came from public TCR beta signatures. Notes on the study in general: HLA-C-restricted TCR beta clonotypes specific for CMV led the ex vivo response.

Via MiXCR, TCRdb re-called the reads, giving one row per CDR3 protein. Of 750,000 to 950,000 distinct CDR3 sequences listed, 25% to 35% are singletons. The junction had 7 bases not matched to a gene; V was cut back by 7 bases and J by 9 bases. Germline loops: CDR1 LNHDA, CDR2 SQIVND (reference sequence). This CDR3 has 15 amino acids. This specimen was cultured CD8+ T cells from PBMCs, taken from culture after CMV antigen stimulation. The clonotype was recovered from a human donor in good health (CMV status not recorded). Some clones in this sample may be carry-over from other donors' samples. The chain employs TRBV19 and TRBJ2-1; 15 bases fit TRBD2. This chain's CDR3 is CASTFGLAGGGEQFF. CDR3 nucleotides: TGTGCCAGTACCTTTGGACTAGCGGGGGGGGGTGAGCAGTTCTTC. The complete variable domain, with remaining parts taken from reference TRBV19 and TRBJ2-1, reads DGGITQSPKYLFRKEGQNVTLSCEQNLNHDAMYWYRQDPGQGLRLIYYSQIVNDFQKGDIAEGYSVSREKKESFPLTVTSAQKNPTAFYLCASTFGLAGGGEQFFGPGTRLTVL.